Listed below are T cell receptor beta chains from one sample, sequenced in a study of cytomegalovirus exposure and HLA in healthy donors. This table comes from immunoSEQ multiplex PCR, and its TCRdb copy is limited to in-frame clones, with some not included. The sample includes around 200,000 clones, 65% to 90% of them seen just once. Sequenced material: PBMCs. The receptors derive from a girl aged 2 to 10 in good health and CMV-seropositive. Each CDR3 is given without its conserved first and last residue. The order of the fields is J gene, V gene, CDR3 protein.

J gene: TRBJ1-2
V gene: TRBV15
CDR3 protein: ATSRDRANYGYT

J gene: TRBJ2-3
V gene: TRBV21-1
CDR3 protein: ASSNRTSGRAGGDTQY

J gene: TRBJ1-1
V gene: TRBV9
CDR3 protein: ASSVSQGGTEAF

J gene: TRBJ2-7
V gene: TRBV29-1
CDR3 protein: SVGQDSYEQY

J gene: TRBJ2-3
V gene: TRBV5-1
CDR3 protein: ASSRDISTDTQY

J gene: TRBJ2-7
V gene: TRBV10-3
CDR3 protein: AISEGPNEQY

J gene: TRBJ1-5
V gene: TRBV18
CDR3 protein: ASSPFGKGEQPQH

J gene: TRBJ1-3
V gene: TRBV4-2
CDR3 protein: ASSQVRGAGNTIY

J gene: TRBJ2-2
V gene: TRBV25-1
CDR3 protein: ASSGTGTLGTGELF

J gene: TRBJ1-2
V gene: TRBV7-3
CDR3 protein: ASSLSGAGMYGYT

J gene: TRBJ1-2
V gene: TRBV6-5
CDR3 protein: ASTRTGREGYT

J gene: TRBJ1-1
V gene: TRBV29-1
CDR3 protein: SVELGGSSEAF

J gene: TRBJ2-7
V gene: TRBV7-9
CDR3 protein: ASSLALGLAGENYEQY

J gene: TRBJ2-1
V gene: TRBV5-4
CDR3 protein: ASSHWDSYNEQF

J gene: TRBJ2-5
V gene: TRBV14
CDR3 protein: ASSQDRGHETQY

J gene: TRBJ1-1
V gene: TRBV4-1
CDR3 protein: ASSQGAGDNTEAF

J gene: TRBJ1-1
V gene: TRBV11-2
CDR3 protein: ASSSDTEAF

J gene: TRBJ1-5
V gene: TRBV28
CDR3 protein: ASRRQGVGNQPQH